This TCR beta chain originates from a study of cytomegalovirus exposure and HLA in healthy donors. On the study more broadly: One earlier analysis, a look at 150 million to 200 million T cells, found 100 million to 130 million unique TCR beta sequences.

Findings and caveats of the study: In a later analysis, specific HLA alleles were associated with more than 15,000 TCR beta sequences at a 0.05 false discovery rate. A later analysis linked a missense variant in DCLRE1C to the trimming of TCR beta V and J genes. Most subjects had HLA-A and HLA-B alleles reportedly predicted accurately by TCR beta sequences.

Regarding this clone: Its antigen is currently unknown.

The PCR made use of 60 Vbeta and 13 Jbeta primers. Sequenced by immunoSEQ multiplex PCR; TCRdb stores in-frame clones only, minus some. The sample includes fewer than 200,000 clones, around 77% of them seen just once. Sample: PBMCs. The receptor was isolated from a man aged 55 to 70 in good health and CMV-seronegative.

The chain's CDR3 is CASSSSTGVYEQYF. DNA of the CDR3: TGCGCCAGCAGTTCGTCGACAGGGGTCTACGAGCAGTACTTC. This chain connects TRBV5-1 to TRBJ2-7, with TRBD1 matching over 8 bases. The CDR3 extends over 14 amino acids. Germline CDR1 and CDR2: SGHRS and YFSETQ. V was clipped by 5 bases and J by 3 bases; unmatched bases: 7.